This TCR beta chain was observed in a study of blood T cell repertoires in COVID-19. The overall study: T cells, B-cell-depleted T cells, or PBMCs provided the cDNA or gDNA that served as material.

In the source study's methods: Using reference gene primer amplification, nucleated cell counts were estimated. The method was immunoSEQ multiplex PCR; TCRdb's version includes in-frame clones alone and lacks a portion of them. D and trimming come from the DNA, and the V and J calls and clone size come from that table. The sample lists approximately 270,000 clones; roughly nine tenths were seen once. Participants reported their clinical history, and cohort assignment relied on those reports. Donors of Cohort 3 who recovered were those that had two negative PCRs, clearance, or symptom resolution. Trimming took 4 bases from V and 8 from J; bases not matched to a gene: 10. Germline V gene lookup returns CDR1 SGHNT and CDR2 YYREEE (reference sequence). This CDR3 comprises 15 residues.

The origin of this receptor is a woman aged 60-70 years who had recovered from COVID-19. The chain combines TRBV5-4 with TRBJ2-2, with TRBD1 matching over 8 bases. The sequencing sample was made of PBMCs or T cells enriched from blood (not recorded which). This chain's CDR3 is CASSTDRGNSGELFF. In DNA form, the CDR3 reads TGTGCCAGCAGCACCGACAGGGGTAATTCTGGGGAGCTGTTTTTT.